The present T cell receptor beta chain was sequenced within a study of blood T cell repertoires in COVID-19. In the study overall: Samples representing acute and convalescent COVID-19 were sourced from the United States, Italy and Spain.

Original processing notes: Researchers report that nucleated cell counts were estimated from reference gene primer amplification. Profiled with immunoSEQ multiplex PCR; TCRdb holds only in-frame clones, not every one. V and J calls and clone size are given by that table; D and trimming were obtained from the DNA. The table has some 200,000 clones, 84% seen once. This clone was detected a few times. The receptor's source is a woman between 50 and 59 years old with active or convalescent COVID-19. Specimen: peripheral blood.

The CDR3 loop reads CSAQGTGDSSEQFF. In DNA, the CDR3 is TGCAGCGCACAAGGGACAGGCGATAGTTCTGAGCAGTTCTTC. The rearrangement uses TRBV29-1 and TRBJ2-1, with 8 positions matching TRBD1. Losses at the gene ends were 7 bases for V and 9 bases for J; bases not matched to a gene: 14. The CDR3 is 14 residues long. Germline V lookup: CDR1 SQVTM, CDR2 ANQGSEA.